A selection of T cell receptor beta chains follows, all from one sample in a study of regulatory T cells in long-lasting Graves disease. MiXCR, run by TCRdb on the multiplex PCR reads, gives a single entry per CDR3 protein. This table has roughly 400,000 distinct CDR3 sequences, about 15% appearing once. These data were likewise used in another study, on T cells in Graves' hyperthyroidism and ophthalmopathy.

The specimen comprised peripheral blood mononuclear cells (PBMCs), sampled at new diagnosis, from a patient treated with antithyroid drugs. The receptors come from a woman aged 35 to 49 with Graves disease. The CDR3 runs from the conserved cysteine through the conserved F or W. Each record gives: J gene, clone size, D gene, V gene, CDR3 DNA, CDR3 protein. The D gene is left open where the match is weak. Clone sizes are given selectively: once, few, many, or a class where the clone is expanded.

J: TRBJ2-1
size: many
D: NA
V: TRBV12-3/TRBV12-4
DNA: TGTGCCAGCAGCCAACAAGAGTGGAATGAGCAGTTCTTC
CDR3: CASSQQEWNEQFF

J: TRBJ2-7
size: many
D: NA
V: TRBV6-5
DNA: TGTGCCAGCAGTTACAACGGCGGGACCTACGAGCAGTACTTC
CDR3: CASSYNGGTYEQYF

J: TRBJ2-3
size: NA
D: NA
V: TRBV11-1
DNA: TGTGCCAGCAGTCTGGTAAGCGGCTTTAGCACAGATACGCAGTATTTT
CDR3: CASSLVSGFSTDTQYF

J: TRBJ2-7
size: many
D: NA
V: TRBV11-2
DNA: TGTGCCAGCAGCCTCGGAGCCTACGAGCAGTACTTC
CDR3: CASSLGAYEQYF

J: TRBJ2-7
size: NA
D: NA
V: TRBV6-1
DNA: TGTGCCAGCATTATAAGTCGGGGATCCTACGAGCAGTACTTC
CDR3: CASIISRGSYEQYF

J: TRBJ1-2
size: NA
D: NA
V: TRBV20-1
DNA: TGCAGTGCTAGGACAGGCTCTAACTATGGCTACACCTTC
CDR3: CSARTGSNYGYTF

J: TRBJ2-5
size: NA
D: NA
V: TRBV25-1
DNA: TGTGCCAGCAGTGAATTTTTCCCAGGGGCAGAAGAGACCCAGTACTTC
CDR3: CASSEFFPGAEETQYF

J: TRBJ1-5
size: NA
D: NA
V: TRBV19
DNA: TGTGCCAGTAGGACGTATGGGACGTGGTCTATGGATAGCAATCAGCCCCAGCATTTT
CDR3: CASRTYGTWSMDSNQPQHF

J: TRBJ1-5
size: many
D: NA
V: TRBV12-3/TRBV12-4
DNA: TGTGCCAGCAACCTGGGGGGGAACGGGCAGCCCCAGCATTTT
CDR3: CASNLGGNGQPQHF

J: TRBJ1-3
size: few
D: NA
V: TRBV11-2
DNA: TGTGCCAGCAGCTCCTCCCCGGGAAACACCATATATTTT
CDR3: CASSSSPGNTIYF

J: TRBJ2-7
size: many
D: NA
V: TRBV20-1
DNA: TGCAGTGCTAGAGGGCAGGCTGGGGCTTACGAGCAGTACTTC
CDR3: CSARGQAGAYEQYF

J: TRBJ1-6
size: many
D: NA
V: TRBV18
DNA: TGTGCCAGCTCACCACCGGGACCGACTGGCTCACCCCTCCACTTT
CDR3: CASSPPGPTGSPLHF

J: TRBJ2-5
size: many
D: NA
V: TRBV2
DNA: TGTGCCAGCAGATCGCGGACAGTGAATGGCGAGACCCAGTACTTC
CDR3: CASRSRTVNGETQYF

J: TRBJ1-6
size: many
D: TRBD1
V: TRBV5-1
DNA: TGCGCCAGCAGCGCCGGGACAGTGGAGTCAGCCCTCCACTTT
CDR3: CASSAGTVESALHF